These 16 T cell receptor beta chains came from one sample sequenced in a study of beta chain features in type 1 diabetes (dated by TCRdb to the late 2010s). The receptor library was made with the immunoSEQ multiplex PCR assay. All of the isolated RNA was reverse transcribed with the High Capacity cDNA Reverse Transcription Kit, so expressed TCRB transcripts were sequenced. The table was pulled from immuneACCESS by TCRdb, which kept in-frame rearrangements only. Such tables lose some clones; where checked, under half of the loss comes from unresolved V genes, and the rest has no known cause. For this sample there are 860,000 or so clones; 17% appear just once. The leading ten clones occupy about 0.02% of the sample. Sequencing was performed on naive CD4+ T cells from blood. The cell subset or site label, read with the paper, signifies: true naive CD4+ T cells. These receptor sequences come from a young woman in good health.

The chain combines TRBV15 with TRBJ2-1; D not resolved. V lost 0 bases to trimming and J lost 7 bases, with 10 bases between them. The CDR3 spans 14 residues. CDR1 is LNHNV and CDR2 is YYDKDF in the germline V gene (reference sequence). The CDR3 nucleotides read TGTGCCACCAGCAGAGATCCCTCCGGGAATGAGCAGTTCTTC. Protein sequence: CATSRDPSGNEQFF.

V usage is TRBV4-3 and J usage is TRBJ2-3; D ambiguous. V lost 0 bases and J 8 bases, leaving 15 bases between the germline ends. This CDR3 has 15 amino acids. CDR1 is LGHNA and CDR2 is YSLEER in the germline V gene. The CDR3 loop is CASSQELSSFSTQYF. DNA of the CDR3: TGCGCCAGCAGCCAAGAACTGAGCAGTTTCAGTACGCAGTATTTT.

This clone was counted a few times. The chain joins TRBV5-1 to TRBJ2-2; the D gene is possibly TRBD2 (6 bases). CDR3 length: 15 amino acids. Germline CDR1 is SGHRS and CDR2 is YFSETQ. V lost 1 base to trimming and J lost 5 bases, with 12 bases between them. CDR3 region: CASSLTGVFTGELFF. Here the CDR3 DNA reads TGCGCCAGCAGCTTGACGGGAGTCTTTACCGGGGAGCTGTTTTTT.

This clone has a handful of counts. The gene calls are TRBV7-2 and TRBJ2-1, with D tentatively TRBD2 (6 bases). The V and J ends lost 5 bases and 7 bases respectively, with 21 bases between them. Per germline, CDR1 SGHTA and CDR2 FQGNSA. This CDR3 has 16 residues. CDR3 residues: CASSPGGQRTTNEQFF. CDR3 nucleotide sequence: TGTGCCAGCAGCCCGGGCGGCCAACGGACTACAAATGAGCAGTTCTTC.

The genes are TRBV4-3 and TRBJ2-7, with 10 bases lining up with TRBD1. Germline assignment: CDR1 LGHNA and CDR2 YSLEER. This CDR3 has 17 residues. V shed 1 base and J 0 bases; nucleotides not matched to a gene: 6. The CDR3 coding sequence is TGCGCCAGCAGCCAAGCGACAGGGGGCACAGTCTCCTACGAGCAGTACTTC. Its protein is CASSQATGGTVSYEQYF.

This clone was detected once. The rearrangement links TRBV28 to TRBJ2-1; D tentatively fits TRBD1 or TRBD2 (6 bases each). Looked up from germline, CDR1 is MDHEN and CDR2 is SYDVKM. This CDR3 spans 12 amino acids. CDR3 nucleotide sequence: TGTGCTCTTGGGGGGCCCTACAATGAGCAGTTCTTC. Its translation: CALGGPYNEQFF.

This chain joins TRBV6-5 and TRBJ1-3, with D unresolved. Trimming removed 0 bases at V and 2 bases at J, with 8 bases between. The germline V gene has CDR1 MNHEY and CDR2 SVGAGI. This CDR3 is built from 15 residues. The CDR3 DNA reads as TGTGCCAGCAGTTACTCCGGAGGGACTGGAAACACCATATATTTT. It specifies CASSYSGGTGNTIYF.

This clone was recorded a few times. This chain connects TRBV4-2 to TRBJ1-4, with no clear D. This CDR3 has 13 residues. Germline lookup yields CDR1 LGHNA and CDR2 YNFKEQ. Trimming stripped 1 base from V and 8 bases from J, with 8 bases between. CDR3 coding DNA: TGTGCCAGCAGCCAAGGGGAACGGGAAAAACTGTTTTTT. Protein: CASSQGEREKLFF.

The chain joins TRBV7-9 to TRBJ2-6; no clear D gene. V lost 0 bases to trimming and J lost 5 bases, with 8 bases between them. Germline V gene lookup returns CDR1 SEHNR and CDR2 FQNEAQ (reference sequence). The CDR3 has 15 residues. The CDR3 region is CASSLAGLRANVLTF. The CDR3 DNA sequence: TGTGCCAGCAGCTTAGCAGGATTGCGGGCCAACGTCCTGACTTTC.

The rearrangement uses TRBV29-1 and TRBJ1-4; the D is unclear. This CDR3 comprises 13 residues. Between the trimmed V and J ends, which lost 5 bases and 4 bases, there was a span of 11 bases. The germline gives CDR1 SQVTM, CDR2 ANQGSEA. CDR3 sequence (DNA): TGCAGCGTTAGCACAAGTTTTAATGAAAAACTGTTTTTT. Amino acid sequence: CSVSTSFNEKLFF.

The chain uses TRBV5-1 and TRBJ1-3, with D unresolved. Germline V CDR1 and CDR2: SGHRS, YFSETQ. The CDR3 covers 15 residues. Trimming removed 2 bases at V and 2 bases at J, with 11 bases between. CDR3 sequence (DNA): TGCGCCAGCAGCTTCGAAGGGTCAACTGGAAACACCATATATTTT. Translation: CASSFEGSTGNTIYF.

The rearrangement links TRBV7-2 to TRBJ2-4; D is tentatively TRBD1 or TRBD2 (5 bases each). The CDR3 consists of 15 residues. The V gene lost 1 base and the J gene lost 2 bases, with 9 bases spanning the gap. The germline V gene encodes CDR1 SGHTA and CDR2 FQGNSA. The CDR3 loop reads CASSLDGGTKNIQYF. The CDR3 DNA sequence: TGTGCCAGCAGCTTAGATGGGGGAACCAAAAACATTCAGTACTTC.

This clone was recorded a few times. CDR3 loop: CASSFTESGREFF. The CDR3 nucleotides are TGTGCCAGCAGCTTCACCGAAAGCGGGAGGGAGTTCTTC. V usage is TRBV7-2 and J usage is TRBJ2-1; 10 bases are a match to TRBD2. The CDR3 covers 13 residues. Germline CDR1 and CDR2: SGHTA and FQGNSA. Trimming at V came to 3 bases and at J to 14 bases, leaving 7 bases not matched to a gene.

The chain links TRBV10-3 to TRBJ2-3; D remains ambiguous. The CDR3 is 14 amino acids. The germline CDR1 and CDR2 sequences are ENHRY and SYGVKD. V dropped 5 bases and J dropped 2 bases, with 11 bases sitting between them. The CDR3 nucleotides read TGTGCCATCAGTCGTAGACTCAACACAGATACGCAGTATTTT. The encoded protein is CAISRRLNTDTQYF.

This clone occurred a few times. The chain recombines TRBV28 with TRBJ1-5; 12 nucleotides agree with TRBD1. This CDR3 spans 14 amino acids. Germline trimming cut 10 bases from V and 5 bases from J; bases unmatched to any gene: 6. CDR1 is MDHEN and CDR2 is SYDVKM in the germline V gene. As DNA, the CDR3 is TGTGCCACCCTCCGGGACAGGGGGCATCAGCCCCAGCATTTT. Encoded protein: CATLRDRGHQPQHF. Full variable domain (outside the CDR3, taken from reference TRBV28 and TRBJ1-5): DVKVTQSSRYLVKRTGEKVFLECVQDMDHENMFWYRQDPGLGLRLIYFSYDVKMKEKGDIPEGYSVSREKKERFSLILESASTNQTSMYLCATLRDRGHQPQHFGDGTRLSIL.

J is TRBJ2-2 and V is TRBV4-3, with 8 bases that match TRBD1. Trimming took 3 bases from V and 3 from J; bases not matched to a gene: 0. Germline loops: CDR1 LGHNA, CDR2 YSLEER. CDR3 length equals 14 residues. Here the CDR3 reads CASSQGQDTGELFF. The DNA of the CDR3 is TGCGCCAGCAGCCAGGGACAGGACACCGGGGAGCTGTTTTTT.